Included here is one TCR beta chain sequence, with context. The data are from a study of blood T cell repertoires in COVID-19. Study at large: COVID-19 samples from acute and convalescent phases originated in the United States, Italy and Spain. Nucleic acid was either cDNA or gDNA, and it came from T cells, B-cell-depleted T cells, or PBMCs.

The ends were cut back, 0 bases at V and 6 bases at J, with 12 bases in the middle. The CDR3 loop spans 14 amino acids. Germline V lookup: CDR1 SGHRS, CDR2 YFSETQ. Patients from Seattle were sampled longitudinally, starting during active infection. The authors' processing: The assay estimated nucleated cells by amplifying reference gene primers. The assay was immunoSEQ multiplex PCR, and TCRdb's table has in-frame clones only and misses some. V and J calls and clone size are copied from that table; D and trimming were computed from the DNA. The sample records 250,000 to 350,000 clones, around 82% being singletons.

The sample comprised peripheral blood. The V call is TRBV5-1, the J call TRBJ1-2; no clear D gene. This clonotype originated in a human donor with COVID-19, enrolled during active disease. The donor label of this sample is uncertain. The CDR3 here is CASSLDRPEDGYTF. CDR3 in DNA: TGCGCCAGCAGCTTGGATCGTCCGGAGGATGGCTACACCTTC. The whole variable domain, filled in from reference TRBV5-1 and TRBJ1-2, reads KAGVTQTPRYLIKTRGQQVTLSCSPISGHRSVSWYQQTPGQGLQFLFEYFSETQRNKGNFPGRFSGRQFSNSRSEMNVSTLELGDSALYLCASSLDRPEDGYTFGSGTRLTVV.